One sample yielded the 29 T cell receptor beta chains listed below, sequenced in a study of Graves' ophthalmopathy and Graves' hyperthyroidism. RNA transcripts were the source from which TCR beta CDR3 regions were amplified. An initial RT-PCR round employing HTBI primers preceded a second-round multiplex PCR. TCRdb ran MiXCR on the multiplex PCR reads and lists one entry per CDR3 protein. The data contain tens of thousands of distinct CDR3 sequences, roughly half of them singletons. The sample taken for sequencing was peripheral blood. The receptor set was obtained from an adult woman with Graves' ophthalmopathy.

This clonotype was seen more than once but under ten times. The V gene is TRBV30, the J gene TRBJ1-2, with D tentatively TRBD1 (6 bases). V was shortened by 3 bases and J by 4 bases, with 9 bases between the two germline ends. There are 12 residues in the CDR3. In germline, CDR1 is GTSNPN, CDR2 SVGIG (reference sequence). CDR3 loop: CAWREQGYGYTF. Written as DNA, the CDR3 is TGTGCCTGGAGGGAACAGGGCTATGGCTACACCTTC.

The sample holds many counts of this clonotype. This sequence joins TRBV7-6 and TRBJ1-3; unclear D gene. The germline V gene encodes CDR1 SGHVS and CDR2 FNYEAQ. V lost 5 bases and J 0 bases, leaving 11 bases between the germline ends. CDR3 length equals 15 residues. The CDR3 nucleotides are TGTGCCAGCAGCCCTGGTACGGGCTCTGGAAACACCATATATTTT. This translates into CASSPGTGSGNTIYF.

In the case of this clonotype: One end of the junction varies from germline; a read error may be responsible. The chain combines TRBV15 with TRBJ2-7; 10 bases agree with TRBD1. Per the germline V gene, CDR1 is LNHNV and CDR2 is YYDKDF (reference sequence). This CDR3 region has 17 residues. The CDR3 nucleotides read TGTGCCGCCAGCAGCCGGACCATGGGGACAGGGGCCTACGAGCAGTACTTC. It is translated as CAASSRTMGTGAYEQYF.

This clonotype was detected ten times or more. The CDR3 sequence: CASSQDDRNGELFF. The CDR3 DNA is TGCGCCAGCAGCCAAGATGACCGGAACGGGGAGCTGTTTTTT. This chain links TRBV4-3 with TRBJ2-2, with D uncertain. Germline CDR1 reads LGHNA; CDR2 reads YSLEER. This CDR3 spans 14 amino acids. With 0 bases removed from V and 7 bases from J, the gap between germline ends came to 9 bases.

This sequence joins TRBV2 and TRBJ1-1, with a possible D match to TRBD1 (5 bases). Trimming removed 6 bases from V and 0 bases from J, with 17 bases in between. CDR3 length: 16 residues. In germline, CDR1 is SNHLY, CDR2 FYNNEI. In DNA form, the CDR3 reads TGTGCCAGCAGCGAATCCCGGGGCGCCATGAACACTGAAGCTTTCTTT. Translating it yields CASSESRGAMNTEAFF.

The table lists this clonotype with many counts. This chain uses TRBV11-2 with TRBJ2-1; no firm D call. The germline CDR1 and CDR2 sequences are SGHAT and FQNNGV. The CDR3 runs to 15 residues. Trimming stripped 0 bases from V and 8 bases from J, with 14 bases between. The CDR3 DNA reads TGTGCCAGCAGCTTAGATTATCCCACTTCGGATGAGCAGTTCTTC. Translation: CASSLDYPTSDEQFF.

This clonotype has at least ten counts. The chain recombines TRBV4-1 with TRBJ2-1, with 9 bases lining up with TRBD1. This CDR3 spans 16 amino acids. Losses at the gene ends were 3 bases for V and 7 bases for J; bases not matched to a gene: 10. CDR1 and CDR2 (germline): MGHRA, YSYEKL. Here the CDR3 reads CASSQKTGGLSNEQFF. As DNA, the CDR3 is TGCGCCAGCAGCCAGAAGACAGGGGGTTTGAGTAATGAGCAGTTCTTC.

J is TRBJ2-7 and V is TRBV7-6, with 7 bases that match TRBD2. Germline CDR1 reads SGHVS; CDR2 reads FNYEAQ. The CDR3 extends over 15 amino acids. After removal of 1 base from V and 5 bases from J, the junction contained 8 bases not matched to a gene. In nucleotides, the CDR3 is TGTGCCAGCAGCTTAGGGGGGAGGGCCCAGGACGAGCAGTACTTC. It codes for CASSLGGRAQDEQYF.

The CDR3 sequence is CASSLGTSGTGEQPQHF. CDR3 bases: TGTGCCAGCAGCTTAGGGACTAGCGGGACAGGGGAACAGCCCCAGCATTTT. The chain has TRBV11-3 and TRBJ1-5, with 10 positions matching TRBD1. CDR3 length: 17 residues. Per germline, CDR1 SGHNT and CDR2 YENEEA. V gave up 1 base and J gave up 7 bases; unmatched junction bases: 10.

The table lists this clonotype with a few counts. The V and J genes are TRBV18 and TRBJ2-7; 13 nucleotides align to TRBD2. The ends lost 2 bases at V and 3 bases at J; junction bases unmatched: 13. Germline loops: CDR1 KGHSH, CDR2 LQKENI. This CDR3 has 19 residues. The chain's CDR3 is CASSPSGTSGTGTLYEQYF. CDR3 in DNA: TGTGCCAGCTCACCATCCGGGACTAGCGGGACGGGCACACTCTACGAGCAGTACTTC.

The chain uses TRBV30 and TRBJ1-2, with TRBD1 as a possible D gene (6 bases). Trimming shortened V by 5 bases and J by 8 bases, and 21 bases separated the two germline ends. Germline assignment: CDR1 GTSNPN and CDR2 SVGIG (reference sequence). The CDR3 is 14 residues long. The CDR3 sequence is CAWGVSGGARGYTF. The CDR3 DNA reads as TGTGCCTGGGGCGTCTCCGGGGGGGCGCGAGGCTACACCTTC. The complete variable domain, with remaining parts taken from reference TRBV30 and TRBJ1-2, reads SQTIHQWPATLVQPVGSPLSLECTVEGTSNPNLYWYRQAAGRGLQLLFYSVGIGQISSEVPQNLSASRPQDRQFILSSKKLLLSDSGFYLCAWGVSGGARGYTFGSGTRLTVV.

A word on this clonotype: Likely a read error: the CDR3 ends without its conserved phenylalanine or tryptophan. This chain connects TRBV20-1 to TRBJ2-1; TRBD2 matches at 13 bases. Germline V CDR1 and CDR2: DFQATT, SNEGSKA (reference sequence). Losses at the gene ends were 2 bases for V and 5 bases for J; bases not matched to a gene: 6. CDR3 size: 16 residues. CDR3 in amino acids: CSARRTSGRIDNEQFL. The CDR3 DNA follows: TGCAGTGCTAGAAGGACTAGCGGGAGAATCGACAATGAGCAGTTCTTA.

In DNA form, the CDR3 reads TGTGCCAGCAGTGTTCTTTACACCGGGGAGCAGTTCTTC. Amino acids: CASSVLYTGEQFF. The chain couples TRBV2 to TRBJ2-1; D unresolved. V lost 4 bases and J 10 bases, leaving 14 bases between the germline ends. The germline V gene has CDR1 SNHLY and CDR2 FYNNEI. The CDR3 consists of 13 residues.

The J gene is TRBJ2-2, the V gene TRBV10-3; D is undetermined. The germline V gene encodes CDR1 ENHRY and CDR2 SYGVKD. The germline V and J ends were trimmed by 3 bases and 6 bases, with 8 bases remaining between them. The CDR3 is 13 residues long. CDR3 region: CAISDRLAGELFF. DNA of the CDR3: TGTGCCATCAGTGACCGGCTAGCCGGGGAGCTGTTTTTT.

The chain joins TRBV20-1 to TRBJ2-5; 7 bases are shared with TRBD1. After removal of 3 bases from V and 8 bases from J, the junction contained 18 bases not matched to a gene. CDR1 is DFQATT and CDR2 is SNEGSKA in the germline V gene (reference sequence). The CDR3 loop spans 16 amino acids. For the CDR3, the DNA is TGCAGTGCTAGGTTGGTTCCTAGACGGGACAGAGTTACCCAGTACTTC. Translating gives CSARLVPRRDRVTQYF.

This rearrangement joins TRBV7-9 to TRBJ1-4; TRBD1 might be the D (6 bases). CDR3 length: 15 residues. The ends were cut back, 5 bases at V and 6 bases at J, with 16 bases in the middle. Germline assignment: CDR1 SEHNR and CDR2 FQNEAQ (reference sequence). This chain's CDR3 is CASSQDGGWDEKLFF. CDR3 coding DNA: TGTGCCAGCAGCCAGGACGGGGGCTGGGATGAAAAACTGTTTTTT. Full variable domain (remainder filled in from reference TRBV7-9 and TRBJ1-4): DTGVSQNPRHKITKRGQNVTFRCDPISEHNRLYWYRQTLGQGPEFLTYFQNEAQLEKSRLLSDRFSAERPKGSFSTLEIQRTEQGDSAMYLCASSQDGGWDEKLFFGSGTQLSVL.

The chain links TRBV20-1 to TRBJ1-5; the D gene is possibly TRBD1 (6 bases). This CDR3 region has 16 residues. The ends were cut back, 1 base at V and 0 bases at J, with 13 bases in the middle. Germline V gene sequence: CDR1 DFQATT, CDR2 SNEGSKA (reference sequence). The CDR3 DNA is TGCAGTGCTAGAGGAGGAGGGGGGTATAGCAATCAGCCCCAGCATTTT. Its protein product is CSARGGGGYSNQPQHF.

This clonotype was picked up many times. The V and J genes are TRBV2 and TRBJ2-4; D call uncertain. The germline V gene has CDR1 SNHLY and CDR2 FYNNEI. CDR3 length: 10 amino acids. V was shortened by 7 bases and J by 9 bases, with 7 bases between the two germline ends. The CDR3 sequence: CASKLSIQYF. CDR3 coding DNA: TGTGCCAGCAAATTAAGCATTCAGTACTTC.

The CDR3 DNA reads TGTGCCAGCACCCCTGGGGGAGGGGGCGAGCAGTACTTC. Amino acid sequence: CASTPGGGGEQYF. V and J are TRBV7-9 and TRBJ2-7; weak D call: TRBD2 (7 bases). The CDR3 totals 13 residues. The germline V gene encodes CDR1 SEHNR and CDR2 FQNEAQ (reference sequence). Deletions cut 7 bases from V and 6 bases from J, with 16 bases between.

In its sample, this clonotype was seen once. The V gene is TRBV4-2, the J gene TRBJ2-1, with D possibly TRBD2 on 5 matching bases. Germline V CDR1 and CDR2: LGHNA, YNFKEQ. V was shortened by 1 base and J by 14 bases, with 18 bases between the two germline ends. This CDR3 comprises 14 residues. The CDR3 DNA sequence: TGTGCCAGCAGCCAAGGTCCTACTATGTTACTAGAGTTCTTC. Its protein is CASSQGPTMLLEFF.

Ten or more counts support this clonotype. V is TRBV6-6 and J is TRBJ1-4; 8 nucleotides match TRBD1. The CDR3 length is 14 residues. With V trimmed by 11 bases and J by 5 bases, 10 bases remained unmatched. CDR1 is MNHNY and CDR2 is SVGAGI in the germline V gene (reference sequence). The chain's CDR3 is CAVSGTGRNEKLFF. CDR3 nucleotides: TGTGCCGTGTCGGGGACAGGAAGAAATGAAAAACTGTTTTTT.

In this sample, this clonotype turned up many times. J is TRBJ2-5 and V is TRBV28; 10 nucleotides align to TRBD1. The length of the CDR3 is 16 residues. The germline gives CDR1 MDHEN, CDR2 SYDVKM. The V segment lost 5 bases and the J segment 3 bases; nucleotides outside the gene matches: 9. The DNA for the CDR3 is TGTGCCAGCAGTGCCCCCGGGACAGGGGAGGAAGAGACCCAGTACTTC. Amino acids: CASSAPGTGEEETQYF.

This clonotype came up many times. This chain joins TRBV12-3 or TRBV12-4 and TRBJ2-7, with D uncertain. There are 14 residues in the CDR3. Deletions cut 6 bases from V and 2 bases from J, with 14 bases between. CDR3 region: CASRPSASPYEQYF. CDR3 DNA sequence: TGTGCCAGCAGACCTTCGGCGTCCCCCTACGAGCAGTACTTC.

The table lists this clonotype with many counts. V and J are TRBV20-1 and TRBJ1-5; TRBD1 agrees at 9 bases. The V gene end was trimmed by 2 bases and the J gene end by 3 bases; junction bases not matched to a gene: 11. Germline CDR1 and CDR2: DFQATT and SNEGSKA (reference sequence). This CDR3 has 17 amino acids. Here the CDR3 reads CSARNPWDREANQPQHF. The CDR3 nucleotides are TGCAGTGCTAGAAACCCCTGGGACAGGGAGGCCAATCAGCCCCAGCATTTT.

There are many counts of this clonotype. This chain joins TRBV12-5 and TRBJ1-5; D remains unclear. CDR3 length: 16 residues. Germline CDR1 reads LGHNT; CDR2 reads FRNRAP. Trimming took 6 bases from V and 0 from J, leaving 15 bases between them. DNA of the CDR3: TGTGCTAGTGGCCGTCGCCCGACGGGTAGCAATCAGCCCCAGCATTTT. Translated, it gives CASGRRPTGSNQPQHF.

This clonotype was detected many times. The chain combines TRBV7-2 with TRBJ1-1; D not resolved. The germline gives CDR1 SGHTA, CDR2 FQGNSA. This CDR3 contains 13 residues. The V end lost 3 bases, the J end lost 1 base, and 6 bases lay between the germline ends. In DNA form, the CDR3 reads TGTGCCAGCAGCTTTTTACAGAACACTGAAGCTTTCTTT. Protein: CASSFLQNTEAFF.

In this sample, this clonotype turned up many times. The V gene is TRBV28, the J gene TRBJ2-7; TRBD1 matches at 10 bases. J gave up 3 bases and V 7 bases, and 9 bases lay outside the gene matches. CDR1 is MDHEN, CDR2 SYDVKM, per germline. The CDR3 extends over 15 amino acids. As DNA, the CDR3 is TGTGCCAGCACCGCAACCGGGACAGGGGTCTACGAGCAGTACTTC. Amino acids: CASTATGTGVYEQYF.

There are many counts of this clonotype. The CDR3 sequence: CASSYPRDTQYF. CDR3 nucleotide sequence: TGTGCCAGCAGTTACCCAAGAGATACGCAGTATTTT. The rearrangement joins TRBV6-6 to TRBJ2-3, with D uncertain. Germline V gene data show CDR1 as MNHNY and CDR2 as SVGAGI (reference sequence). Trimming stripped 2 bases from V and 5 bases from J, with 5 bases between. The CDR3 has 12 residues.

CDR3 residues: CASRPNGGRDTQYF. In DNA, the CDR3 is TGTGCCAGTAGGCCTAATGGGGGTAGAGATACGCAGTATTTT. The rearrangement links TRBV19 to TRBJ2-3; D is perhaps TRBD1 or TRBD2 (5 bases each). The V end was cut by 6 bases, the J end by 5 bases, with 15 bases between. The CDR3 contains 14 residues. Per the germline V gene, CDR1 is LNHDA and CDR2 is SQIVND (reference sequence).